Each of the 5 T cell receptor beta chains below was sequenced from the same sample in a study of blood T cell repertoires in COVID-19 (dated by TCRdb to about 2020). The library relied on the immunoSEQ multiplex PCR assay. What TCRdb holds here is the immuneACCESS table cut down to in-frame rearrangements. Part of the clones is not present; checked against another copy, under half of the missing clones reflect an unresolved V gene, and the others are unexplained. For this sample the table gives hundreds of thousands of clones, of which roughly 83% were detected only once. Clones ranked in the top ten supply roughly 2% of the sample. Input material: PBMCs or T cells enriched from blood (not recorded which). Receptors were obtained from a woman aged 45-65 years who had recovered from COVID-19.

CDR3 nucleotides: TGTGCCAGCTCACCGTTGGCGACTAGCGGAACTTACGAGCAGTACTTC. Translation gives CASSPLATSGTYEQYF. This rearrangement joins TRBV18 to TRBJ2-7, with 9 bases fitting TRBD2. This CDR3 contains 16 residues. Germline CDR1 reads KGHSH; CDR2 reads LQKENI. Germline trimming cut 3 bases from V and 4 bases from J; bases unmatched to any gene: 10.

CDR3 DNA: TGTGCCAGCAGCTTGGGGCTAGCCAGCGGCGAGCAGTACTTC. This encodes CASSLGLASGEQYF. This sequence joins TRBV5-4 and TRBJ2-7; D might be TRBD2 (5 bases). The CDR3 is 14 residues long. The germline V gene encodes CDR1 SGHNT and CDR2 YYREEE (reference sequence). Trimming cost V 0 bases and J 6 bases, with 13 bases left between them.

The chain couples TRBV7-2 to TRBJ2-7; the D gene is possibly TRBD1 (5 bases). This CDR3 contains 16 residues. V lost 1 base and J lost 3, with 16 bases in between. Germline-derived CDR1 and CDR2 are SGHTA and FQGNSA. DNA for the CDR3: TGTGCCAGCAGCTTAGAAGGGGCAGTTGGTGGCTACGAGCAGTACTTC. It codes for CASSLEGAVGGYEQYF.

The chain is built from TRBV24-1 and TRBJ2-2; TRBD1 is a possible D gene (5 bases). The CDR3 runs to 15 residues. Germline V gives CDR1 KGHDR, CDR2 SFDVKD. The V and J ends lost 0 bases and 1 base respectively, with 5 bases between them. DNA of the CDR3: TGTGCCACCAGTGATTTGGGACAGAACACCGGGGAGCTGTTTTTT. This encodes CATSDLGQNTGELFF.

V usage is TRBV4-1 and J usage is TRBJ2-7; TRBD1 agrees at 8 bases. The germline V gene has CDR1 MGHRA and CDR2 YSYEKL. This CDR3 is built from 15 residues. V lost 1 base and J lost 4; bases outside the gene matches: 6. The CDR3 sequence: CASSQAGQAPYEQYF. CDR3 nucleotides: TGCGCCAGCAGCCAAGCGGGACAGGCACCTTACGAGCAGTACTTC.